This TCR beta chain came from a study of cytomegalovirus exposure and HLA in healthy donors. Points from the study as a whole: It is likely that the observed cluster of highly shared sequence variants was a sequencing artifact.

This clone is a singleton in its sample. Its antigen is unknown. The J segment lost 5 bases and the V segment lost 2 bases, leaving 6 bases of the junction unmatched. Germline CDR1 and CDR2: SGHDT and YYEEEE. This CDR3 is 15 amino acids long. The PCR had 60 Vbeta and 13 Jbeta primers. Sequencing used immunoSEQ multiplex PCR; TCRdb keeps in-frame clones, though not all of them. The table shows 95,000 to 100,000 clones, with roughly 80% occurring only once. This TCR derives from a woman aged 55-70 years in good health and CMV-seronegative. The genes are TRBV5-6 and TRBJ2-5; TRBD1 agrees at 10 bases. The sequencing input was PBMCs. Written as DNA, the CDR3 is TGTGCCAGCAGCTTCAGACAGGGGGCGAAGGAGACCCAGTACTTC. Amino acid sequence: CASSFRQGAKETQYF. Combining the CDR3 with reference TRBV5-6 and TRBJ2-5 gives the whole variable domain DAGVTQSPTHLIKTRGQQVTLRCSPKSGHDTVSWYQQALGQGPQFIFQYYEEEERQRGNFPDRFSGHQFPNYSSELNVNALLLGDSALYLCASSFRQGAKETQYFGPGTRLLVL.